This passage covers 27 T cell receptor beta chains from one sample sequenced in a study of siplizumab effects on memory and regulatory T cells (dated by TCRdb to between 2018 and 2020). The library relied on the immunoSEQ multiplex PCR assay. This immuneACCESS table, as held by TCRdb, lists in-frame sequences with V and J called but not all clones. Of the missing ones, under half trace to an unresolved V gene in checked studies; the others have no known cause. Present in this sample are 20,000 or so clones, approximately 44% of which were seen just once. Jointly, the top ten make up around 5.8% of the sample. Their cognate antigens are unknown. Cells from the mixed lymphocyte reactions were cocultured for about six days at 37 degrees C. Sequencing input: CFSE-low (dividing) CD4+ T cells sorted from an allogeneic mixed lymphocyte reaction. These receptors were taken from a human donor in good health; the cells came from an allogeneic mixed lymphocyte reaction. Some clones in this sample may be carry-over from other donors' samples.

The V call is TRBV6-1, the J call TRBJ2-5; TRBD1 matches at 12 bases. This CDR3 region has 16 residues. V was pared by 0 bases and J by 6 bases, with 5 bases of the junction left unmatched. Germline CDR1 MNHNS, CDR2 SASEGT. The CDR3 loop is CASSEAGTGGWKTQYF. For the CDR3, the DNA is TGTGCCAGCAGTGAAGCCGGGACAGGGGGCTGGAAGACCCAGTACTTC.

This sequence joins TRBV18 and TRBJ1-5; D is undetermined. V shed 2 bases and J shed 2 bases, with 7 bases lying between them. The germline V gene has CDR1 KGHSH and CDR2 LQKENI. This CDR3 is 14 amino acids long. In DNA, the CDR3 is TGTGCCAGCTCACCAGGGGTGGGCAATCAGCCCCAGCATTTT. Encoded protein: CASSPGVGNQPQHF.

By frequency in the sample, this clone is medium-sized. The gene calls are TRBV6-1 and TRBJ1-2, with D tentatively TRBD1 (5 bases). From germline, CDR1 is MNHNS and CDR2 SASEGT. V lost 0 bases and J lost 4, with 6 bases in between. The CDR3 contains 13 residues. The CDR3 nucleotides are TGTGCCAGCAGTGAAGCCAGGGCCTATGGCTACACCTTC. Protein product: CASSEARAYGYTF.

This clone has just a few counts. J is TRBJ1-2 and V is TRBV7-8; the D is unclear. The CDR3 extends over 13 amino acids. Germline assignment: CDR1 SGHVS and CDR2 FQNEAQ. The V and J ends lost 2 bases and 1 base respectively, with 5 bases between them. The CDR3 DNA sequence: TGTGCCAGCAGCTTACCCCTTAACTATGGCTACACCTTC. Amino acid sequence: CASSLPLNYGYTF.

This sequence joins TRBV29-1 and TRBJ2-5; weak D call: TRBD2 (6 bases). Germline-derived CDR1 and CDR2 are SQVTM and ANQGSEA. V gave up 8 bases and J gave up 6 bases, with 16 bases separating them. The CDR3 has 12 residues. The DNA of the CDR3 is TGCAGCATTTGGGGGGTCGCAAAGACCCAGTACTTC. Translating it yields CSIWGVAKTQYF. Variable domain in full (rest from reference TRBV29-1 and TRBJ2-5): SAVISQKPSRDICQRGTSLTIQCQVDSQVTMMFWYRQQPGQSLTLIATANQGSEATYESGFVIDKFPISRPNLTFSTLTVSNMSPEDSSIYLCSIWGVAKTQYFGPGTRLLVL.

This clone was counted between two and nine times. V is TRBV5-1 and J is TRBJ2-7; 9 bases map to TRBD2. The CDR3 spans 15 residues. V gave up 0 bases and J gave up 2 bases; unmatched junction bases: 3. Per the germline V gene, CDR1 is SGHRS and CDR2 is YFSETQ. The DNA of the CDR3 is TGCGCCAGCAGCTTGGTGGCGGGAGGGCCCTACGAGCAGTACTTC. Translating gives CASSLVAGGPYEQYF.

This sequence joins TRBV19 and TRBJ1-5, with TRBD1 as a possible D gene (6 bases). This CDR3 comprises 13 residues. Per the germline V gene, CDR1 is LNHDA and CDR2 is SQIVND (reference sequence). V lost 6 bases, J lost 8 bases, and 14 bases lay in between. CDR3 protein: CASRGAPIKPQHF. The CDR3 bases are TGTGCCAGTAGGGGGGCCCCTATAAAGCCCCAGCATTTT. Filled out from reference TRBV19 and TRBJ1-5, the complete variable domain reads DGGITQSPKYLFRKEGQNVTLSCEQNLNHDAMYWYRQDPGQGLRLIYYSQIVNDFQKGDIAEGYSVSREKKESFPLTVTSAQKNPTAFYLCASRGAPIKPQHFGDGTRLSIL.

The chain has TRBV7-9 and TRBJ2-7, with 9 bases identical to TRBD1. Looked up from germline, CDR1 is SEHNR and CDR2 is FQNEAQ (reference sequence). J was trimmed by 2 bases and V by 5 bases; bases with no gene match: 7. The CDR3 runs to 15 residues. The CDR3 sequence is CASSQFWDRAYEQYF. DNA for the CDR3: TGTGCCAGCAGCCAATTTTGGGACAGGGCCTACGAGCAGTACTTC.

The chain recombines TRBV2 with TRBJ1-5; D perhaps matches TRBD1 (5 bases). Trimming took off 7 bases at V and 7 bases at J, with 11 bases between the two ends. This CDR3 is built from 12 residues. Germline CDR1 SNHLY, CDR2 FYNNEI. As DNA, the CDR3 is TGTGCCAGCAACCCCGGGGGGCAGCCCCAGCATTTT. Protein: CASNPGGQPQHF. Full variable domain (remainder filled in from reference TRBV2 and TRBJ1-5): EPEVTQTPSHQVTQMGQEVILRCVPISNHLYFYWYRQILGQKVEFLVSFYNNEISEKSEIFDDQFSVERPDGSNFTLKIRSTKLEDSAMYFCASNPGGQPQHFGDGTRLSIL.

V usage is TRBV25-1 and J usage is TRBJ1-2; 7 bases align to TRBD1. After removal of 4 bases from V and 3 bases from J, the junction contained 17 bases not matched to a gene. CDR3 length: 18 residues. The germline V gene encodes CDR1 MGHDK and CDR2 SYGVNS. CDR3 DNA sequence: TGTGCCAGCAGTGGGCTATTCAGGGGGATTGGTTTAGACTATGGCTACACCTTC. Translation: CASSGLFRGIGLDYGYTF.

The chain carries TRBV7-2 and TRBJ1-5, with 8 bases lining up with TRBD1. The germline V gene encodes CDR1 SGHTA and CDR2 FQGNSA. V shed 8 bases and J 0 bases; nucleotides not matched to a gene: 9. The CDR3 runs to 16 residues. CDR3 in amino acids: CASDYRGSNSNQPQHF. The CDR3 DNA reads as TGTGCCAGCGATTACAGGGGGAGTAATAGCAATCAGCCCCAGCATTTT.

The V gene is TRBV6-1, the J gene TRBJ1-3; D is undetermined. With 1 base removed from V and 0 bases from J, the gap between germline ends came to 7 bases. CDR1 MNHNS and CDR2 SASEGT come from the germline V gene. The length of the CDR3 is 15 residues. The CDR3 is CASSEVPISGNTIYF. The CDR3, as DNA: TGTGCCAGCAGTGAAGTCCCGATCTCTGGAAACACCATATATTTT.

This chain joins TRBV6-5 and TRBJ2-5; TRBD1 matches at 8 bases. The CDR3 is made up of 16 amino acids. The germline gives CDR1 MNHEY, CDR2 SVGAGI. V lost 2 bases and J lost 2; bases outside the gene matches: 7. CDR3 bases: TGTGCCAGCAGTTACACAGGGACAGGAACACAAGAGACCCAGTACTTC. It is translated as CASSYTGTGTQETQYF.

This clone was seen more than once but under ten times. This sequence joins TRBV19 and TRBJ2-6; 8 nucleotides agree with TRBD2. The length of the CDR3 is 17 residues. V lost 5 bases to trimming and J lost 0 bases; unmatched junction nucleotides: 6. Germline loops: CDR1 LNHDA, CDR2 SQIVND (reference sequence). The CDR3 region is CASSSGLVSSGANVLTF. The CDR3 coding sequence is TGTGCCAGTAGTTCGGGACTAGTGAGCTCTGGGGCCAACGTCCTGACTTTC.

The chain carries TRBV10-2 and TRBJ1-2, with D maybe TRBD1 (6 bases). V lost 6 bases and J 4 bases, leaving 9 bases between the germline ends. The V gene's germline CDR1 is WSHSY and CDR2 SAAADI. This CDR3 region has 12 residues. CDR3 sequence reads: CASRDSLYGYTF. CDR3 sequence (DNA): TGCGCCAGCAGGGACAGTCTCTATGGCTACACCTTC.

This chain uses TRBV7-9 with TRBJ2-7; 12 nucleotides match TRBD2. Germline assignment: CDR1 SEHNR and CDR2 FQNEAQ (reference sequence). The J segment lost 5 bases and the V segment lost 6 bases, leaving 8 bases of the junction unmatched. CDR3 length equals 15 residues. This CDR3 is CASSSTSGRFNEQYF. For the CDR3, the DNA is TGTGCCAGCAGTTCGACTAGCGGGAGATTTAACGAGCAGTACTTC.

This clone appeared a few times. The chain is built from TRBV19 and TRBJ1-1; D call uncertain. The V gene's germline CDR1 is LNHDA and CDR2 SQIVND (reference sequence). V lost 8 bases, J lost 1 base, and 20 bases lay in between. The length of the CDR3 is 16 residues. CDR3 sequence reads: CASSRPSNTPNTEAFF. CDR3 DNA: TGTGCCAGTTCCCGTCCCAGCAATACCCCGAACACTGAAGCTTTCTTT.

V is TRBV7-2 and J is TRBJ2-5, with 7 bases identical to TRBD2. The CDR3 has 15 amino acids. The ends lost 5 bases at V and 4 bases at J; junction bases unmatched: 10. Germline V lookup: CDR1 SGHTA, CDR2 FQGNSA. Here the CDR3 reads CASSPQGGNVETQYF. The CDR3 nucleotides read TGTGCCAGCAGCCCCCAGGGAGGGAATGTAGAGACCCAGTACTTC.

There are a few counts of this clone. The chain employs TRBV30 and TRBJ2-3, with a possible D match to TRBD2 (5 bases). CDR1 and CDR2 from the germline V gene are GTSNPN and SVGIG (reference sequence). The length of the CDR3 is 14 residues. V lost 3 bases and J 2 bases, leaving 12 bases between the germline ends. The DNA of the CDR3 is TGTGCCTGGAGCCGGACTGGTTTCACAGATACGCAGTATTTT. Encoded protein: CAWSRTGFTDTQYF.

This clone came up once. The V call is TRBV7-2, the J call TRBJ1-1; D uncertain. Germline CDR1 reads SGHTA; CDR2 reads FQGNSA. This CDR3 has 14 amino acids. Trimming took 1 base from V and 4 from J, leaving 10 bases between them. The CDR3 spells CASSLGLVGTEAFF. CDR3 DNA sequence: TGTGCCAGCAGCTTAGGTTTGGTGGGCACTGAAGCTTTCTTT. Full variable domain (rest looked up from reference TRBV7-2 and TRBJ1-1): GAGVSQSPSNKVTEKGKDVELRCDPISGHTALYWYRQSLGQGLEFLIYFQGNSAPDKSGLPSDRFSAERTGGSVSTLTIQRTQQEDSAVYLCASSLGLVGTEAFFGQGTRLTVV.

This clone was picked up a small number of times. V is TRBV18 and J is TRBJ2-7; 8 bases are a match to TRBD2. V lost 8 bases and J lost 0; bases outside the gene matches: 6. CDR3 length equals 14 residues. CDR1 is KGHSH and CDR2 is LQKENI in the germline V gene. The CDR3 DNA is TGTGCCAGCAGCAGCGGGAGTGGCTCCTACGAGCAGTACTTC. Its translation: CASSSGSGSYEQYF.

The CDR3 loop is CASSVEWLRLSYNEQFF. Written as DNA, the CDR3 is TGTGCCAGCAGCGTAGAGTGGCTACGACTCTCCTACAATGAGCAGTTCTTC. The V and J genes are TRBV9 and TRBJ2-1; no firm D call. The CDR3 spans 17 residues. The V end lost 0 bases, the J end lost 0 bases, and 13 bases lay between the germline ends. CDR1 and CDR2 from the germline V gene are SGDLS and YYNGEE.

This clone was detected a few times. V usage is TRBV4-2 and J usage is TRBJ2-6, with 8 positions matching TRBD1. This CDR3 spans 18 amino acids. From germline, CDR1 is LGHNA and CDR2 YNFKEQ. V gave up 3 bases and J gave up 0 bases; unmatched junction bases: 7. The CDR3 sequence is CASSHRGTGVSGANVLTF. Written as DNA, the CDR3 is TGTGCCAGCAGCCACCGCGGGACAGGCGTCTCTGGGGCCAACGTCCTGACTTTC.

The chain recombines TRBV5-1 with TRBJ2-3, with 8 positions matching TRBD2. V shed 4 bases and J 4 bases; nucleotides not matched to a gene: 17. CDR1 SGHRS and CDR2 YFSETQ come from the germline V gene. CDR3 length: 18 amino acids. The CDR3 here is CASSLWGLLGLEADTQYF. CDR3 in DNA: TGCGCCAGCAGCCTCTGGGGACTATTGGGACTAGAGGCAGATACGCAGTATTTT.

V and J are TRBV7-9 and TRBJ1-2, with D possibly TRBD1 on 6 matching bases. Trimming left V 3 bases short and J 2 bases short, with 16 bases between. In germline, CDR1 is SEHNR, CDR2 FQNEAQ (reference sequence). The CDR3 has 16 amino acids. CDR3 sequence: CASSLPAVRGNYGYTF. The CDR3 DNA reads as TGTGCCAGCAGCTTGCCAGCGGTCAGGGGCAACTATGGCTACACCTTC.

V gene TRBV4-3 combines with J gene TRBJ1-2; D perhaps matches TRBD1 (5 bases). Trimming left V 1 base short and J 5 bases short, with 5 bases between. This CDR3 contains 12 residues. Germline V gene sequence: CDR1 LGHNA, CDR2 YSLEER. Written as DNA, the CDR3 is TGCGCCAGCAGCCAAGGACAGTATGGCTACACCTTC. It encodes CASSQGQYGYTF.

This clone was detected only a few times. J is TRBJ2-5 and V is TRBV4-1, with 8 bases identical to TRBD2. Losses at the gene ends were 0 bases for V and 5 bases for J; bases not matched to a gene: 11. This CDR3 region has 17 residues. CDR1 is MGHRA, CDR2 YSYEKL, per germline. The CDR3 spells CASSQDSLTSGGETQYF. The CDR3 bases are TGCGCCAGCAGCCAAGATTCCCTAACTAGCGGAGGGGAGACCCAGTACTTC.